This TCR beta chain was sequenced in a study of Ad26.COV2.S vaccination and SARS-CoV-2 variants. Study-level results: A substantial breadth of spike-specific CD8+ and CD4+ T cell responses after vaccination has been reported. Vaccine recipients showed a spike-specific TCR breadth that was higher than in placebo recipients. The TCR breadth and depth analyses may have understated or missed part of the total T cell responses.

Specified treatment: some 20 received Ad26.COV2.S at low or high dose, single or two shots; roughly five received placebo; per-sample allocation not given. Collection of samples fell on day 63 after the first vaccine or placebo injection. Immunization relied on an Ad26 vector, which expressed Wuhan-strain SARS-CoV-2 spike. The length of the CDR3 is 14 residues. V shed 6 bases and J shed 4 bases, with 12 bases lying between them. Germline V gene data show CDR1 as LNHDA and CDR2 as SQIVND (reference sequence). Generated by immunoSEQ multiplex PCR, the TCRdb table keeps only in-frame clones and is missing some. The sample includes 350,000 to 500,000 clones, more than 80% of them seen just once. This clone was counted only a few times. The antigen is undetermined.

Sequencing was performed on peripheral blood, taken in a trial of Ad26.COV2.S vaccine versus placebo. The chain joins TRBV19 to TRBJ1-4; no definite D call. The TCR sequence derives from a person between 18 and 65 years old who received the Ad26.COV2.S COVID-19 vaccine or a placebo. The CDR3 bases are TGTGCCAGTAGGGGTGTCAGCATTAATGAAAAACTGTTTTTT. Residues: CASRGVSINEKLFF.